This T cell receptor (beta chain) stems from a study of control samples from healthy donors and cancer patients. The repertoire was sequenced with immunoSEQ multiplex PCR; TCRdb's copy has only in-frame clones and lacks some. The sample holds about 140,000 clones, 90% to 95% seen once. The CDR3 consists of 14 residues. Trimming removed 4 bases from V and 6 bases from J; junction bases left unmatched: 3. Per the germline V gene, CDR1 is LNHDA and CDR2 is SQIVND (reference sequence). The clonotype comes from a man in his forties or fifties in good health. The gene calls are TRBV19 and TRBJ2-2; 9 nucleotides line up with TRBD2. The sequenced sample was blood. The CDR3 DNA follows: TGTGCCAGTAGTAGCGGGAGGGCCGCCGGGGAGCTGTTTTTT. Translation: CASSSGRAAGELFF.